Presented here are 19 T cell receptor beta chains from one specimen sequenced in a study of Graves' ophthalmopathy and Graves' hyperthyroidism. The TCR beta CDR3 regions underwent amplification from RNA transcripts. First-round RT-PCR with HTBI primers preceded a second-round multiplex PCR. TCRdb re-called the multiplex PCR reads through MiXCR, storing one row per CDR3 protein. The data show over a million distinct CDR3 sequences, with 35% to 40% seen just once and approximately 12% held by the top ten. The sequencing sample was made of peripheral blood or thyroid tissue (not recorded which). The source of these receptors is an adult man with Graves' hyperthyroidism.

As concerns this clonotype: Given a much more abundant clone one base away, this may be a read error. The CDR3 DNA is TGCGCCAGCAGTATCGGACTAGCGGGGACCGGGGAGCTGCTTTTT. Its protein is CASSIGLAGTGELLF. The J gene is TRBJ2-2, the V gene TRBV5-5; 12 bases line up with TRBD2. Germline V gene sequence: CDR1 SGHKS, CDR2 YYEKEE (reference sequence). The CDR3 has 15 residues.

The V call is TRBV11-2, the J call TRBJ2-7; no clear D gene. V was clipped by 5 bases and J by 5 bases, with 16 bases between them. The CDR3 loop spans 14 amino acids. Germline values: CDR1 SGHAT, CDR2 FQNNGV. CDR3 sequence reads: CASSHVSRADEQYF. The CDR3 bases are TGTGCCAGCAGCCACGTAAGCCGGGCCGACGAGCAGTACTTC.

Details on this clonotype: It may be a read error: a sequence one base away is much more abundant. V gene TRBV12-3 or TRBV12-4 combines with J gene TRBJ2-5, with D uncertain. This CDR3 spans 14 amino acids. The CDR3 nucleotides read TGTGCCAGCAGCCAAGTCACTCTCCAAGAGACCCAGCACTTC. The encoded protein is CASSQVTLQETQHF.

This clonotype was recorded at least ten times. The CDR3 is CSASGTASYEQYF. CDR3 coding DNA: TGCAGTGCTAGCGGGACGGCCTCCTACGAGCAGTACTTC. The genes are TRBV20-1 and TRBJ2-7; the D call may be TRBD1 or TRBD2 (5 bases each). CDR1 is DFQATT and CDR2 is SNEGSKA in the germline V gene (reference sequence). Trimming stripped 3 bases from V and 0 bases from J, with 9 bases between. This CDR3 spans 13 amino acids.

Concerning this clonotype: At one end, the junction sequence differs from germline, possibly due to a read error. The chain combines TRBV7-2 with TRBJ2-7; TRBD2 matches at 13 bases. Germline V lookup: CDR1 SGHTA, CDR2 FQGNSA. The CDR3 covers 16 residues. The CDR3: CASSRGLAGVLYEQYF. The CDR3 DNA is TGCGCCAGCAGCCGAGGACTAGCGGGAGTACTCTACGAGCAGTACTTC.

The chain carries TRBV6-5 and TRBJ1-5; no definite D call. CDR1 MNHEY and CDR2 SVGAGI come from the germline V gene. CDR3 length: 11 amino acids. V shed 11 bases and J shed 14 bases, with 19 bases lying between them. This chain's CDR3 is CAGEAGSLKHF. The CDR3 DNA sequence: TGTGCCGGGGAAGCCGGGAGCCTCAAGCATTTT.

This clonotype was seen many times. The chain joins TRBV7-9 to TRBJ2-2; the match to TRBD1 covers 8 bases. Germline V gene sequence: CDR1 SEHNR, CDR2 FQNEAQ (reference sequence). The CDR3 is 17 amino acids. With 5 bases clipped from V and 6 bases from J, the junction kept 14 bases outside the gene matches. The CDR3 loop is CASSPLGQGAGAGELFF. As DNA, the CDR3 is TGTGCCAGCAGCCCCTTGGGGCAGGGGGCCGGCGCCGGGGAGCTGTTTTTT.

The genes are TRBV15 and TRBJ2-7; TRBD2 might be the D (6 bases). Germline assignment: CDR1 LNHNV and CDR2 YYDKDF (reference sequence). Trimming left V 0 bases short and J 6 bases short, with 15 bases between. The CDR3 is made up of 15 amino acids. The CDR3 nucleotides are TGTGCCACCAGCAGAGATTCAGGGACTGCCGGCGAGCAGTACTTC. Protein: CATSRDSGTAGEQYF.

At least ten counts were recorded for this clonotype. The chain employs TRBV15 and TRBJ1-2; TRBD1 is a possible D gene (6 bases). This CDR3 has 12 amino acids. Trimming left V 4 bases short and J 8 bases short, with 11 bases between. Germline-derived CDR1 and CDR2 are LNHNV and YYDKDF (reference sequence). CDR3: CATSTGASGYTF. CDR3 coding DNA: TGTGCCACCAGCACAGGGGCGAGCGGCTACACCTTC.

About this clonotype: This could be a read error, since a much larger clone is one nucleotide away. The rearrangement links TRBV7-3 to TRBJ2-7; D gene uncertain. This CDR3 has 14 amino acids. Germline CDR1 SGHTA, CDR2 FQGTGA. The V gene lost 3 bases and the J gene lost 5 bases, with 14 bases spanning the gap. The chain's CDR3 is CASSFSPEANEQYF. The CDR3 nucleotides are TGTGCCAGCAGCTTTTCTCCAGAGGCCAACGAGCAGTACTTC.

This clonotype showed up just once. CDR3 in amino acids: CASSGSQDTGELFF. CDR3 nucleotides: TGTGCCAGCAGTGGGTCGCAGGACACCGGGGAGCTGTTTTTT. This rearrangement joins TRBV2 to TRBJ2-2; D is uncertain. There are 14 residues in the CDR3. Germline CDR1 SNHLY, CDR2 FYNNEI. Trimming stripped 4 bases from V and 3 bases from J, with 9 bases between.

The chain couples TRBV12-3 or TRBV12-4 to TRBJ1-4, with 9 bases aligning to TRBD1. This CDR3 spans 16 amino acids. The ends lost 2 bases at V and 7 bases at J; junction bases unmatched: 8. Here the CDR3 DNA reads TGTGCCAGCAGTTTATCGGGACAGGGCCCTTTTGAAAAACTGTTTTTT. This gives the protein CASSLSGQGPFEKLFF.

This clonotype was seen a few times. A much larger clone is a single base away; this may be a read error. This sequence joins TRBV7-9 and TRBJ2-5; D not resolved. This CDR3 region has 12 residues. V lost 8 bases, J lost 3 bases, and 10 bases lay in between. CDR1 and CDR2 from the germline V gene are SEHNR and FQNEAQ (reference sequence). CDR3: CASRLLKETQYF. CDR3 nucleotides: TGTGCCAGCCGCCTATTAAAAGAGACCCAGTACTTC.

This clonotype has at least ten counts. The chain combines TRBV12-3 or TRBV12-4 with TRBJ1-3; 8 bases are shared with TRBD1. The CDR3 spans 13 residues. V lost 10 bases to trimming and J lost 2 bases; unmatched junction nucleotides: 4. CDR3 in amino acids: CANTRGPGNTIYF. In DNA, the CDR3 is TGTGCCAACACCAGGGGGCCTGGAAACACCATATATTTT.

The chain uses TRBV10-2 and TRBJ2-7, with D tentatively TRBD1 (5 bases). Looked up from germline, CDR1 is WSHSY and CDR2 is SAAADI. The CDR3 has 12 amino acids. Trimming took off 4 bases at V and 3 bases at J, with 7 bases between the two ends. The CDR3 reads CASSAGHYEQYF. The CDR3, as DNA: TGCGCCAGCAGTGCCGGACACTACGAGCAGTACTTC.

The chain joins TRBV15 to TRBJ1-1; 7 bases are shared with TRBD1. CDR3 length equals 12 residues. Trimming at V came to 1 base and at J to 8 bases, leaving 1 base not matched to a gene. The germline gives CDR1 LNHNV, CDR2 YYDKDF (reference sequence). The CDR3 sequence: CATSRVDREAFF. For the CDR3, the DNA is TGTGCCACCAGCAGAGTGGACAGGGAAGCTTTCTTT.

This clonotype came up many times. V is TRBV20-1 and J is TRBJ2-7; D unclear. Germline-derived CDR1 and CDR2 are DFQATT and SNEGSKA (reference sequence). The CDR3 loop spans 11 amino acids. Trimming cost V 5 bases and J 2 bases, with 7 bases left between them. CDR3 DNA sequence: TGCAGTGCTTTTCAGACCTACGAGCAGTACTTC. Residues: CSAFQTYEQYF.

At least ten counts were recorded for this clonotype. At one boundary the junction diverges from the germline segment, which might be a read error. The chain has TRBV12-3 or TRBV12-4 and TRBJ2-6; D not resolved. The CDR3 has 14 amino acids. CDR3 in amino acids: CASRLNSGANVLTF. In DNA form, the CDR3 reads TGTGCCAGCCGTTTGAACTCTGGGGCCAACGTCCTGACTTTC.

About this clonotype itself: One end of the junction fails to match germline, which may point to a read error. The V call is TRBV20-1, the J call TRBJ1-5, with D hard to call. Germline lookup yields CDR1 DFQATT and CDR2 SNEGSKA (reference sequence). The CDR3 spans 12 residues. The CDR3 DNA reads as TGCAGTACTAGACGGAGCAATCAGCCCCAGCATTTT. Amino acid sequence: CSTRRSNQPQHF.